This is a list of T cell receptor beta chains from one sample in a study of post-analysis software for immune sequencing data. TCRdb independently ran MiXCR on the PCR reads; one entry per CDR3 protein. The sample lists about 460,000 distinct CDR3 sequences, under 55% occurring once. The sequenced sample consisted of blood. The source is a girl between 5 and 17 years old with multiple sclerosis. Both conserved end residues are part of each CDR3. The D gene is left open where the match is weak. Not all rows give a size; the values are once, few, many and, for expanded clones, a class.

DNA: TGTGCCAGCAGCTTCATGGGGACAGCGCCGGAGCAGTACTTC; CDR3: CASSFMGTAPEQYF; J: TRBJ2-7; V: TRBV7-2; D: TRBD1; size: once
DNA: TGTGCCAGCAGGGGTAGACGGCTTAATGAAAAACTGTTTTTT; CDR3: CASRGRRLNEKLFF; J: TRBJ1-4; V: TRBV2; D: -; size: -
DNA: TGCAGTGCTAGAGCAGACAATGAGCAGTTCTTC; CDR3: CSARADNEQFF; J: TRBJ2-1; V: TRBV20-1; D: -; size: -
DNA: TGTGCCAGCAGCTTAGAGAGCCAAGCGGGCTACACCTTC; CDR3: CASSLESQAGYTF; J: TRBJ1-2; V: TRBV7-2; D: -; size: -
DNA: TGTGCCAGCAGCTTATGGACTAGCGGGAGGGCCGGAGGCGGGGAGCTGTTTTTT; CDR3: CASSLWTSGRAGGGELFF; J: TRBJ2-2; V: TRBV5-5; D: TRBD2; size: -
DNA: TGCGCCAGCAGCTTGGGGGTTTCGACGGGGAACACTGAAGCTTTCTTT; CDR3: CASSLGVSTGNTEAFF; J: TRBJ1-1; V: TRBV5-1; D: -; size: -
DNA: TGTGCCAGCAGCACCGGGACTAGCGGGAGGGATACGCAGTATTTT; CDR3: CASSTGTSGRDTQYF; J: TRBJ2-3; V: TRBV12-3/TRBV12-4; D: TRBD2; size: few
DNA: TGTGCCAGCAGACCGGGACAGGGGAATTCACCCCTCCACTTT; CDR3: CASRPGQGNSPLHF; J: TRBJ1-6; V: TRBV12-3/TRBV12-4; D: TRBD1; size: -
DNA: TGTGCCAGCCACCCCATACAGGTCCGTTCCTACAATGAGCAGTTCTTC; CDR3: CASHPIQVRSYNEQFF; J: TRBJ2-1; V: TRBV7-8; D: -; size: -
DNA: TGTGCCAGCAGCCACGCTAGCGGGAGGGGTGAGCAGTTCTTC; CDR3: CASSHASGRGEQFF; J: TRBJ2-1; V: TRBV3-1; D: TRBD2; size: -
DNA: TGCAGTGTGACTAGCGGATACAATGAGCAGTTCTTC; CDR3: CSVTSGYNEQFF; J: TRBJ2-1; V: TRBV20-1; D: TRBD2; size: -
DNA: TGTGCCGGGAGGACAGGGGGCGAAGAGACCCAGTACTTC; CDR3: CAGRTGGEETQYF; J: TRBJ2-5; V: TRBV6-2/TRBV6-3; D: TRBD1; size: -
DNA: TGCAGCGTTCTGACCCGGACAGGGCCCTCCATGAACACTGAAGCTTTCTTT; CDR3: CSVLTRTGPSMNTEAFF; J: TRBJ1-1; V: TRBV29-1; D: TRBD1; size: -
DNA: TGTGCCAGCAGCAAAAGGGACCTCCGACCCTACGAGCAGTACTTC; CDR3: CASSKRDLRPYEQYF; J: TRBJ2-7; V: TRBV7-2; D: -; size: -
DNA: TGCGCCAGCAGCCAAGGGGTTAGCGGGCAGCCCAATGAGCAGTTCTTC; CDR3: CASSQGVSGQPNEQFF; J: TRBJ2-1; V: TRBV4-1; D: TRBD2; size: -
DNA: TGTGCCAGCAGCCCACCTCTCGGGGCCCAGCGGGAGGGCCGCTCCTACGAGCAGTACTTC; CDR3: CASSPPLGAQREGRSYEQYF; J: TRBJ2-7; V: TRBV11-2; D: TRBD2; size: -
DNA: TGCAGTGCTAGAGATTCGGGGAGCGGGACAGGGAAGGGCTACACCTTC; CDR3: CSARDSGSGTGKGYTF; J: TRBJ1-2; V: TRBV20-1; D: TRBD1; size: -
DNA: TGCGCCAGCAGCTTGGGGCAGCAATACAATGAGCAGTTCTTC; CDR3: CASSLGQQYNEQFF; J: TRBJ2-1; V: TRBV5-1; D: -; size: -
DNA: TGCAGTGCCACAACAGGCTACTTAAGTGGCTACACCTTC; CDR3: CSATTGYLSGYTF; J: TRBJ1-2; V: TRBV20-1; D: -; size: -
DNA: TGTGCCAGCAGCTTAGACGCAGAAGGAGCTAGCTATGGCTACACCTTC; CDR3: CASSLDAEGASYGYTF; J: TRBJ1-2; V: TRBV7-3; D: -; size: -
DNA: TGTGCCAGCAGCCAAGATAGACAAACTATATACACAGATACGCAGTATTTT; CDR3: CASSQDRQTIYTDTQYF; J: TRBJ2-3; V: TRBV4-2; D: -; size: few
DNA: TGCGCCAGCAGCCAAATTAGGGAAAAACTGTTTTTT; CDR3: CASSQIREKLFF; J: TRBJ1-4; V: TRBV4-1; D: -; size: -
DNA: TGTGCCAGCAGCTTAGACTGGGGGGTGACACCCCTCCACTTT; CDR3: CASSLDWGVTPLHF; J: TRBJ1-6; V: TRBV7-2; D: -; size: -
DNA: TGCGCCAGCAGCCAAGGTCCAGGGAAGTACTCCTACGAGCAGTACTTC; CDR3: CASSQGPGKYSYEQYF; J: TRBJ2-7; V: TRBV4-1; D: -; size: few
DNA: TGTGCCAGCAGCCTCGAACAGGGGAGGTTATACGAGCAGTACTTC; CDR3: CASSLEQGRLYEQYF; J: TRBJ2-7; V: TRBV7-2; D: -; size: -
DNA: TGCAGTGCTAGAGGGGACTTGAGCTCCTACAATGAGCAGTTCTTC; CDR3: CSARGDLSSYNEQFF; J: TRBJ2-1; V: TRBV20-1; D: -; size: -
DNA: TGCAGCGGCCTTCCGGGCCTAAGCTCCTACAATGAGCAGTTCTTC; CDR3: CSGLPGLSSYNEQFF; J: TRBJ2-1; V: TRBV20-1; D: -; size: few
DNA: TGTGCCACCAGTGCCCCAGGGATTGGACTCTATGGCTACACCTTC; CDR3: CATSAPGIGLYGYTF; J: TRBJ1-2; V: TRBV24-1; D: -; size: -
DNA: TGTGCCAGCAGCTTAGCGACCTACGAGCAGTACTTC; CDR3: CASSLATYEQYF; J: TRBJ2-7; V: TRBV7-2; D: -; size: many
DNA: TGCGCCAGCAGCTTTGGTGGGACTAGTTCGGAGGAGCAGTACTTC; CDR3: CASSFGGTSSEEQYF; J: TRBJ2-5; V: TRBV5-1; D: TRBD2; size: -
DNA: TGTGCCAGCAGTCATCCGGGACAGGGGAACACCGGGGAGCTGTTTTTT; CDR3: CASSHPGQGNTGELFF; J: TRBJ2-2; V: TRBV27; D: TRBD1; size: -
DNA: TGTGCCAGCAGCTCCTCTAGCGGACTCACAGATACGCAGTATTTT; CDR3: CASSSSSGLTDTQYF; J: TRBJ2-3; V: TRBV7-9; D: TRBD2; size: -
DNA: TGCGCCAGCAGCCAAATCTGGACAGGGGTAGGCTACACCTTC; CDR3: CASSQIWTGVGYTF; J: TRBJ1-2; V: TRBV4-1; D: TRBD1; size: -
DNA: TGTGCTAGCAGCTTAACCGACAGGGGGACAGATACGCAGTATTTT; CDR3: CASSLTDRGTDTQYF; J: TRBJ2-3; V: TRBV7-7; D: TRBD1; size: -
DNA: TGTGCCAGCAGCACCCTCCGGACAGGGCGTTACGGTGCAGATACGCAGTATTTT; CDR3: CASSTLRTGRYGADTQYF; J: TRBJ2-3; V: TRBV9; D: TRBD1; size: -
DNA: TGTGCCAGCAGCTCACCGGGACAGACCTCCTACGAGCAGTACTTC; CDR3: CASSSPGQTSYEQYF; J: TRBJ2-7; V: TRBV7-6; D: TRBD1; size: -
DNA: TGTGCCAGCAGCCAAGGGGATAGCGGTAGTAGAGACACCCAGTACTTC; CDR3: CASSQGDSGSRDTQYF; J: TRBJ2-7; V: TRBV3-1; D: -; size: -
DNA: TGTGCCAGCAGCCAAGATCTGGGGAGCGGTTCTTACAATGAGCAGTTCTTC; CDR3: CASSQDLGSGSYNEQFF; J: TRBJ2-1; V: TRBV3-1; D: -; size: few
DNA: TGTGCCAGTAGTCTCCTTAGGGGACTAGCGGACAATGAGCAGTTCTTC; CDR3: CASSLLRGLADNEQFF; J: TRBJ2-1; V: TRBV19; D: TRBD2; size: -
DNA: TGTGCCAGCAGTGACAGGATGGACTACGAGCAGTACTTC; CDR3: CASSDRMDYEQYF; J: TRBJ2-7; V: TRBV2; D: -; size: many
DNA: TGTGCCACCAGCAGATCCGGAATGACTGAAGCTTTCTTT; CDR3: CATSRSGMTEAFF; J: TRBJ1-1; V: TRBV15; D: -; size: few
DNA: TGTGCCAGCAGTCCCCGACAGGGCACTGAAGCTTTCTTT; CDR3: CASSPRQGTEAFF; J: TRBJ1-1; V: TRBV12-3/TRBV12-4; D: TRBD1; size: -
DNA: TGCGCCAGCAGCCAATCCAGGAGCCACGAGCAGTACTTC; CDR3: CASSQSRSHEQYF; J: TRBJ2-7; V: TRBV4-1; D: -; size: -
DNA: TGCGCCAGCAGCCAAGTTATTTTACAGGGACCATTCCCTATCGAGCAGTACTTC; CDR3: CASSQVILQGPFPIEQYF; J: TRBJ2-7; V: TRBV4-1; D: -; size: few
DNA: TGTGCCACCGGTAACAGGGGATCAGGAAATTCACCCCTCCACTTT; CDR3: CATGNRGSGNSPLHF; J: TRBJ1-6; V: TRBV15; D: TRBD1; size: -
DNA: TGTGCCAGCACTAATAGTATTAGCGGGGGCAATGAGCAGTTCTTC; CDR3: CASTNSISGGNEQFF; J: TRBJ2-1; V: TRBV11-1; D: TRBD2; size: -
DNA: TGTGCCAGCAGCTTCTCGTTGACAGTCAAAAACATTCAGTACTTC; CDR3: CASSFSLTVKNIQYF; J: TRBJ2-4; V: TRBV7-2; D: -; size: once
DNA: TGTGCCAGCAGCTTAGGGACAGCCCAAGAGACCCAGTACTTC; CDR3: CASSLGTAQETQYF; J: TRBJ2-5; V: TRBV7-9; D: -; size: many
DNA: TGTGCCAGCAGCTCAAGCCTGACCGGGACTAGGTCACCTGAGCAGTTCTTC; CDR3: CASSSSLTGTRSPEQFF; J: TRBJ2-1; V: TRBV7-9; D: TRBD2; size: -
DNA: TGTGCCAGCAGTTTAACGATCGACAGAGGTGAAAAACTGTTTTTT; CDR3: CASSLTIDRGEKLFF; J: TRBJ1-4; V: TRBV28; D: -; size: few
DNA: TGCGCCAGCAGCCAAGACCTGGGAGATTGGGAGACCCAGTACTTC; CDR3: CASSQDLGDWETQYF; J: TRBJ2-5; V: TRBV4-1; D: -; size: -
DNA: TGCGCCAGCAGCTTGGGACAGACGACTAACTATGGCTACACCTTC; CDR3: CASSLGQTTNYGYTF; J: TRBJ1-2; V: TRBV5-1; D: -; size: -
DNA: TGTGCCAGCAGCCCAATCGAAAGCAGGAATGAGCAGTTCTTC; CDR3: CASSPIESRNEQFF; J: TRBJ2-1; V: TRBV3-1; D: -; size: -
DNA: TGCAGCACGGGACACCCTGCCTACAATGAGCAGTTCTTC; CDR3: CSTGHPAYNEQFF; J: TRBJ2-1; V: TRBV29-1; D: -; size: -
DNA: TGTGCCAGCAGACCAAGCGCCGTATATGGCTACACCTTC; CDR3: CASRPSAVYGYTF; J: TRBJ1-2; V: TRBV12-3/TRBV12-4; D: -; size: -
DNA: TGTGCCAGCAGTGTGACAGAGAATAGCAATCAGCCCCAGCATTTT; CDR3: CASSVTENSNQPQHF; J: TRBJ1-5; V: TRBV2; D: -; size: -
DNA: TGTGCCACCGGATATAGGGACCGAGGGACCTATGGCTACACCTTC; CDR3: CATGYRDRGTYGYTF; J: TRBJ1-2; V: TRBV12-3/TRBV12-4; D: -; size: -
DNA: TGTGCCAGCAGCTTGGGACTAGCGGAGGTGGGGACCCAGTACTTC; CDR3: CASSLGLAEVGTQYF; J: TRBJ2-5; V: TRBV7-9; D: TRBD2; size: -
DNA: TGTGCCAGCAGCTTAATACTCCAGGGAGAGCAGTTCTTC; CDR3: CASSLILQGEQFF; J: TRBJ2-1; V: TRBV7-3; D: -; size: -